Presented here are 3 T cell receptor beta chains from one specimen sequenced in a study of cytomegalovirus exposure and HLA in healthy donors (dated by TCRdb to about 2017). The library relied on the immunoSEQ multiplex PCR assay. For the multiplex PCR, a mixture combining 60 forward primers for TCR Vbeta segments and 13 reverse primers for TCR Jbeta segments was used. The clones in this table, taken by TCRdb from immuneACCESS, are in-frame only. Not every clone is retained; where verified, under half of the shortfall comes from an unresolved V gene, and the cause of the rest is unknown. The sample's records list about 130,000 clones. Together, the top ten hold 1.5% to 2% of the sample. Sequenced sample: PBMCs. Receptor source: a man aged 18 to 29 in good health and CMV-seronegative.

The genes are TRBV7-2 and TRBJ2-2, with TRBD2 identical over 8 bases. The germline V gene encodes CDR1 SGHTA and CDR2 FQGNSA. After removal of 5 bases from V and 2 bases from J, the junction contained 10 bases not matched to a gene. The CDR3 contains 17 residues. For the CDR3, the DNA is TGTGCCAGCAGCCCTCAACCACTAGCGGTTAACACCGGGGAGCTGTTTTTT. Protein sequence: CASSPQPLAVNTGELFF.

This rearrangement joins TRBV18 to TRBJ1-5; perhaps TRBD1 as D (6 bases). CDR1 KGHSH and CDR2 LQKENI come from the germline V gene. CDR3 size: 13 residues. V was shortened by 2 bases and J by 4 bases, with 6 bases between the two germline ends. The CDR3 loop is CASSPDRNQPQHF. In nucleotides, the CDR3 is TGTGCCAGCTCACCAGACAGGAATCAGCCCCAGCATTTT.

This chain joins TRBV9 and TRBJ2-3; TRBD2 matches 13 bases. The CDR3 extends over 16 amino acids. Germline-derived CDR1 and CDR2 are SGDLS and YYNGEE. The V and J ends lost 4 bases and 2 bases, in that order; junction bases with no gene match: 4. The CDR3 region has the DNA TGTGCCAGCAGCATACTAGCGGGGGGGTCCACAGATACGCAGTATTTT. It codes for CASSILAGGSTDTQYF.